The next 25 T cell receptor beta chains were all read from a single sample in a study of T cells in Graves' hyperthyroidism and ophthalmopathy. What was amplified from RNA transcripts were TCR beta CDR3 regions. Primed by the HTBI set, a first-round RT-PCR was run on the TCR CDR3. Via MiXCR, TCRdb re-called the multiplex PCR reads, giving one row per CDR3 protein. Among 600,000 or so distinct CDR3 sequences listed, about 14% were seen once. The source material was blood. These receptors originate from a woman between 45 and 60 years old with Graves' ophthalmopathy.

This clonotype was seen a few times. The CDR3 sequence is CASSLTSGVGGEQFF. CDR3 nucleotide sequence: TGTGCCAGCAGCTTAACTAGCGGAGTTGGGGGTGAGCAGTTCTTC. V gene TRBV5-4 combines with J gene TRBJ2-1, with 8 bases aligning to TRBD2. This CDR3 spans 15 amino acids. V trimming: 2 bases; J trimming: 9 bases; junction bases outside the gene matches: 10. Germline V lookup: CDR1 SGHNT, CDR2 YYREEE (reference sequence).

CDR3 DNA: TGTGCCAGCAATGCGGCCGGGAGTGCGGGAAACACCATATATTTT. It codes for CASNAAGSAGNTIYF. This chain links TRBV7-9 with TRBJ1-3; no definite D call. The germline V gene has CDR1 SEHNR and CDR2 FQNEAQ (reference sequence). The CDR3 sequence is 15 residues long. V gave up 7 bases and J gave up 4 bases, with 17 bases separating them.

CDR3 sequence reads: CASSRQGHNSPLHF. The CDR3 DNA is TGTGCCAGCAGTAGACAGGGCCATAATTCACCCCTCCACTTT. The chain has TRBV2 and TRBJ1-6, with 7 bases aligning to TRBD1. Germline V gene lookup returns CDR1 SNHLY and CDR2 FYNNEI. The CDR3 is 14 amino acids. Losses at the gene ends were 5 bases for V and 5 bases for J; bases not matched to a gene: 3.

This clonotype was picked up many times. The J gene is TRBJ1-5, the V gene TRBV20-1; D may be TRBD1 (6 bases). This CDR3 is 14 amino acids long. In germline, CDR1 is DFQATT, CDR2 SNEGSKA (reference sequence). Deletions cut 5 bases from V and 2 bases from J, with 13 bases between. The chain's CDR3 is CSALVAGGNQPQHF. In DNA, the CDR3 is TGCAGTGCTTTAGTTGCAGGGGGCAATCAGCCCCAGCATTTT.

The rearrangement uses TRBV20-1 and TRBJ1-1; D is uncertain. Germline V gene data show CDR1 as DFQATT and CDR2 as SNEGSKA (reference sequence). CDR3 length: 14 residues. V was shortened by 6 bases and J by 1 base, with 15 bases between the two germline ends. CDR3 DNA: TGCAGTGCCACCATTCCACGGACGAACACTGAAGCTTTCTTT. It encodes CSATIPRTNTEAFF.

This clonotype occurred many times. The CDR3 loop is CSAREAGLRTGELFF. CDR3 sequence (DNA): TGCAGTGCTAGAGAGGCAGGGTTACGGACCGGGGAGCTGTTTTTT. This sequence joins TRBV20-1 and TRBJ2-2; D might be TRBD1 (5 bases). Trimming took 0 bases from V and 5 from J, leaving 13 bases between them. CDR1 is DFQATT, CDR2 SNEGSKA, per germline (reference sequence). This CDR3 has 15 amino acids.

To note about this clonotype: One base away lies a much larger clone, so this may be a sequencing read error. The V call is TRBV7-3, the J call TRBJ2-7; 8 bases are shared with TRBD2. This CDR3 has 18 amino acids. The V gene's germline CDR1 is SGHTA and CDR2 FQGTGA. CDR3 coding DNA: TGTACCAGCAGCTTGAAACGGCGGGACTCCGGGGGGGGCTACGAGCAGTACTTC. The encoded protein is CTSSLKRRDSGGGYEQYF.

In its sample, this clonotype was seen many times. This CDR3 reads CASSNTGQRTSGVIYNEQFF. In DNA form, the CDR3 reads TGTGCCAGCAGCAATACAGGACAGCGGACTAGCGGAGTTATCTACAATGAGCAGTTCTTC. The chain employs TRBV7-9 and TRBJ2-1; the match to TRBD2 covers 10 bases. The CDR3 is made up of 20 amino acids. With V trimmed by 5 bases and J by 3 bases, 19 bases remained unmatched. Germline loops: CDR1 SEHNR, CDR2 FQNEAQ (reference sequence).

Ten or more counts support this clonotype. This chain uses TRBV30 with TRBJ1-2; TRBD1 matches 10 bases. The germline gives CDR1 GTSNPN, CDR2 SVGIG (reference sequence). This CDR3 contains 15 residues. Germline trimming cut 4 bases from V and 4 bases from J; bases unmatched to any gene: 9. CDR3 amino acids: CAWTTRGTGVYGYTF. CDR3 in DNA: TGTGCCTGGACCACCCGGGGGACAGGGGTCTATGGCTACACCTTC.

V usage is TRBV28 and J usage is TRBJ1-6; D not certain. The CDR3 extends over 13 amino acids. Trimming took 5 bases from V and 10 from J, leaving 12 bases between them. Germline assignment: CDR1 MDHEN and CDR2 SYDVKM. DNA for the CDR3: TGTGCCAGCAGTGAATATAGGGAATCACCCCTCCACTTT. Protein: CASSEYRESPLHF.

This clonotype came up many times. The V and J genes are TRBV2 and TRBJ2-1; 7 bases fit TRBD1. The J segment lost 10 bases and the V segment lost 9 bases, leaving 9 bases of the junction unmatched. This CDR3 is built from 12 residues. Per germline, CDR1 SNHLY and CDR2 FYNNEI. CDR3 nucleotides: TGTGCCAGAGGGGCCCGGACAGGCGAGCAGTTCTTC. Translating it yields CARGARTGEQFF.

A note on this clonotype: A clone one base away is much larger, so this may be a read error. This is likely a read error, given that the CDR3 carries no conserved phenylalanine or tryptophan at its end. The rearrangement links TRBV29-1 to TRBJ1-1, with TRBD1 identical over 9 bases. Trimming removed 7 bases from V and 1 base from J; junction bases left unmatched: 1. The CDR3 has 12 amino acids. Looked up from germline, CDR1 is SQVTM and CDR2 is ANQGSEA. Here the CDR3 reads CSGGQGNTEAFL. The CDR3 bases are TGCAGCGGGGGACAGGGGAACACTGAAGCTTTCCTT.

This clonotype was observed many times. The J gene is TRBJ2-2, the V gene TRBV7-3; 12 nucleotides align to TRBD2. The CDR3 is 17 amino acids. Losses at the gene ends were 2 bases for V and 6 bases for J; bases not matched to a gene: 7. The germline V gene encodes CDR1 SGHTA and CDR2 FQGTGA. The CDR3: CASSLLAGGPFAGELFF. The CDR3 DNA sequence: TGTGCCAGCAGCTTACTAGCGGGAGGGCCGTTCGCCGGGGAGCTGTTTTTT.

This clonotype was seen at least ten times. The chain is built from TRBV7-8 and TRBJ2-7; D is unresolved. CDR1 and CDR2 (germline): SGHVS, FQNEAQ. This CDR3 region has 14 residues. V lost 1 base and J lost 4, with 11 bases in between. The CDR3 sequence: CASSLGVSRYEQYF. As DNA, the CDR3 is TGTGCCAGCAGCTTAGGTGTTTCTCGGTACGAGCAGTACTTC.

Details on this clonotype: A read error is likely, as this CDR3 ends without the conserved phenylalanine or tryptophan. This chain joins TRBV6-2 or TRBV6-3 and TRBJ2-1; 11 nucleotides align to TRBD2. Germline CDR1 MNHEY, CDR2 SVGEGT. J gave up 5 bases and V 5 bases, and 2 bases lay outside the gene matches. This CDR3 comprises 14 residues. The CDR3 spells CASSLAGGHNEQFS. The CDR3 DNA reads as TGTGCCAGCAGTCTAGCGGGAGGACACAATGAGCAGTTCTCC.

This clonotype was observed many times. The rearrangement uses TRBV4-1 and TRBJ2-5, with 9 bases fitting TRBD2. J was trimmed by 0 bases and V by 4 bases; bases with no gene match: 3. Germline V gene lookup returns CDR1 MGHRA and CDR2 YSYEKL. The CDR3 has 15 amino acids. The CDR3 here is CASSPSGANQETQYF. DNA for the CDR3: TGCGCCAGCAGCCCTAGCGGGGCCAACCAAGAGACCCAGTACTTC.

This clonotype was counted only a few times. This rearrangement joins TRBV4-2 to TRBJ2-1; 9 bases agree with TRBD2. The germline CDR1 and CDR2 sequences are LGHNA and YNFKEQ. CDR3 length: 17 residues. V shed 0 bases and J 9 bases; nucleotides not matched to a gene: 12. CDR3 residues: CASSQEERVAGVGEQFF. The CDR3 region has the DNA TGTGCCAGCAGCCAAGAGGAGAGAGTAGCGGGAGTGGGTGAGCAGTTCTTC.

This clonotype has just a few counts. V is TRBV27 and J is TRBJ1-3; D is undetermined. The CDR3 totals 13 residues. Germline-derived CDR1 and CDR2 are MNHEY and SMNVEV (reference sequence). V lost 5 bases and J 0 bases, leaving 5 bases between the germline ends. The CDR3 bases are TGTGCCAGCAGTAAAGACTCTGGAAACACCATATATTTT. This encodes CASSKDSGNTIYF.

This clonotype was counted a few times. This chain links TRBV5-6 with TRBJ1-5, with D uncertain. The germline V gene has CDR1 SGHDT and CDR2 YYEEEE. This CDR3 spans 13 amino acids. Trimming shortened V by 3 bases and J by 1 base, and 5 bases separated the two germline ends. CDR3 coding DNA: TGTGCCAGCAGCTGGAAAAGCAATCAGCCCCAGCATTTT. This codes for CASSWKSNQPQHF.

This clonotype turned up a few times. The chain links TRBV6-1 to TRBJ2-7; perhaps TRBD1 as D (6 bases). Germline CDR1 MNHNS, CDR2 SASEGT. CDR3 length: 13 residues. V was trimmed by 4 bases and J by 5 bases, leaving 12 bases between them. In nucleotides, the CDR3 is TGTGCCAGCAGTGCGACAGGATCCCACGAGCAGTACTTC. Amino acid sequence: CASSATGSHEQYF.

This clonotype appeared many times. The chain couples TRBV11-2 to TRBJ2-1; D is unclear. This CDR3 is 12 amino acids long. Trimming cost V 1 base and J 6 bases, with 4 bases left between them. CDR1 is SGHAT and CDR2 is FQNNGV in the germline V gene. The CDR3 DNA reads as TGTGCCAGCAGCTTAGCGGGCAATGAGCAGTTCTTC. Translating it yields CASSLAGNEQFF. The full variable domain, in which reference TRBV11-2 and TRBJ2-1 provide the parts outside the CDR3, is EAGVAQSPRYKIIEKRQSVAFWCNPISGHATLYWYQQILGQGPKLLIQFQNNGVVDDSQLPKDRFSAERLKGVDSTLKIQPAKLEDSAVYLCASSLAGNEQFFGPGTRLTVL.

This clonotype has at least ten counts. This chain links TRBV20-1 with TRBJ1-4; 9 positions agree with TRBD1. This CDR3 has 14 amino acids. J gave up 8 bases and V 5 bases, and 9 bases lay outside the gene matches. The germline gives CDR1 DFQATT, CDR2 SNEGSKA (reference sequence). The CDR3 loop reads CSAPRTGAGEKLFF. The CDR3 region has the DNA TGCAGTGCTCCACGGACAGGGGCAGGGGAAAAACTGTTTTTT.

There are many counts of this clonotype. CDR3 amino acids: CASRRNRGIGELFF. Written as DNA, the CDR3 is TGTGCCAGCAGACGTAACAGGGGGATCGGGGAGCTGTTTTTT. The chain employs TRBV12-3 or TRBV12-4 and TRBJ2-2; the match to TRBD1 covers 8 bases. This CDR3 has 14 amino acids. V trimming: 6 bases; J trimming: 7 bases; junction bases outside the gene matches: 7.

This clonotype was seen at least ten times. This sequence joins TRBV12-3 or TRBV12-4 and TRBJ1-5, with D maybe TRBD1 (6 bases). V dropped 5 bases and J dropped 1 base, with 12 bases sitting between them. The CDR3 is made up of 15 amino acids. The DNA of the CDR3 is TGTGCCAGCAGTGGGGGACACCCCAGCAATCAGCCCCAGCATTTT. As protein: CASSGGHPSNQPQHF.

This clonotype was found many times. The chain combines TRBV28 with TRBJ1-2; D might be TRBD1 (6 bases). V was pared by 4 bases and J by 7 bases, with 10 bases between. The CDR3 has 12 amino acids. CDR1 MDHEN and CDR2 SYDVKM come from the germline V gene. The chain's CDR3 is CASSSGVGGYTF. CDR3 coding DNA: TGTGCCAGCAGTTCAGGGGTTGGTGGCTACACCTTC.